A selection of T cell receptor beta chains follows, all from one sample in a study of T cells after yellow fever vaccination. From the 5' RACE reads, TCRdb called clonotypes with MiXCR, one entry per CDR3 protein. The sample carries around 340,000 distinct CDR3 sequences, about an eighth recorded once. Sequences were derived from CD4+ T cells sorted from PBMCs, sampled 15 days after the yellow fever booster vaccination. The receptors originated from a man between 18 and 29 years old who received the YFV17D yellow fever vaccine. The CDR3 runs from the conserved cysteine through the conserved F or W. Fields, in order: V gene, J gene, D gene, clone size, CDR3 protein, CDR3 DNA. D genes are given only for firm matches. For some rows the clone size is stated as once, few or many, or as a class when expanded; others skip it.

>TRBV12-3/TRBV12-4|TRBJ2-5|.|many
CASSLVGPQETQYF
TGTGCCAGCAGTTTAGTGGGGCCCCAAGAGACCCAGTACTTC
>TRBV7-9|TRBJ2-3|.|.
CASSPRRGTQYF
TGTGCCAGCAGCCCCCGACGGGGTACGCAGTATTTT
>TRBV7-3|TRBJ2-2|.|.
CASSLTPGDTGELFF
TGTGCCAGCAGCTTAACCCCGGGGGACACCGGGGAGCTGTTTTTT
>TRBV6-2/TRBV6-3|TRBJ1-1|.|.
CASTTRAIAGPTEAFF
TGTGCCAGCACTACGCGGGCCATTGCAGGGCCAACTGAAGCTTTCTTT
>TRBV7-8|TRBJ2-3|.|few
CASRLTQGNTQYF
TGTGCCAGCAGGTTAACTCAGGGAAATACGCAGTATTTT
>TRBV20-1|TRBJ2-7|TRBD1|few
CSATGTGSEQYF
TGCAGTGCTACGGGGACAGGGTCCGAGCAGTACTTC
>TRBV5-1|TRBJ2-3|TRBD2|.
CASSLTSGGASTDTQYF
TGCGCCAGCAGCTTGACTAGCGGGGGGGCTAGCACAGATACGCAGTATTTT
>TRBV18|TRBJ1-1|.|few
CASSPQAEGHTEAFF
TGTGCCAGCTCACCCCAGGCGGAGGGGCACACTGAAGCTTTCTTT
>TRBV5-4|TRBJ2-3|TRBD1|.
CASSNTGQSTDTQYF
TGTGCCAGCAGCAATACGGGACAGAGCACAGATACGCAGTATTTT
>TRBV20-1|TRBJ1-5|.|many
CSARAYSNQPQHF
TGCAGTGCTAGAGCGTATAGCAATCAGCCCCAGCATTTT
>TRBV10-3|TRBJ1-2|.|.
CAISEDRKYGYTF
TGTGCCATCAGTGAGGACAGGAAGTATGGCTACACCTTC